One and the same sample provided the 10 T cell receptor beta chains below, sequenced in a study of blood T cell repertoires in COVID-19. Measured with immunoSEQ multiplex PCR; TCRdb has only the in-frame clones, and not every one. The sample carries 120,000 or so clones, over 55% recorded once. The specimen sequenced was peripheral blood. These receptors all come from a woman aged 70-85 years with acute or convalescent COVID-19.

The rearrangement joins TRBV9 to TRBJ2-7, with TRBD2 as a possible D gene (6 bases). The CDR3 spans 13 residues. CDR1 is SGDLS and CDR2 is YYNGEE in the germline V gene. V gave up 6 bases and J gave up 6 bases, with 16 bases separating them. CDR3 in amino acids: CASNGGAVGEQYF. The DNA for the CDR3 is TGTGCCAGCAATGGCGGGGCAGTTGGCGAGCAGTACTTC.

V usage is TRBV27 and J usage is TRBJ1-1, with TRBD1 as a possible D gene (6 bases). V lost 10 bases, J lost 1 base, and 16 bases lay in between. The CDR3 loop spans 14 amino acids. CDR1 MNHEY and CDR2 SMNVEV come from the germline V gene (reference sequence). CDR3 region: CAKTGSRENTEAFF. CDR3 bases: TGTGCCAAAACAGGGAGCCGGGAGAACACTGAAGCTTTCTTT.

The chain links TRBV12-3 or TRBV12-4 to TRBJ1-3; 7 positions agree with TRBD1. This CDR3 is built from 13 residues. J lost 7 bases, V lost 6 bases, and 6 bases had no gene match. Written as DNA, the CDR3 is TGTGCCAGCAGACAGGGACAGTGGAACACCATATATTTT. Translating gives CASRQGQWNTIYF.

In its sample, this clone was seen once. This chain joins TRBV6-1 and TRBJ1-1, with D perhaps TRBD1 (6 bases). The CDR3 sequence is 16 residues long. Germline loops: CDR1 MNHNS, CDR2 SASEGT. V shed 4 bases and J shed 4 bases, with 19 bases lying between them. Here the CDR3 reads CASSARRGAGSTEAFF. The CDR3 region has the DNA TGTGCCAGCAGTGCCCGCAGGGGCGCTGGTTCCACTGAAGCTTTCTTT.

This chain links TRBV19 with TRBJ2-1; tentatively, D is TRBD2 (5 bases). This CDR3 has 15 amino acids. The V gene lost 2 bases and the J gene lost 2 bases, with 10 bases spanning the gap. Germline CDR1 is LNHDA and CDR2 is SQIVND (reference sequence). The chain's CDR3 is CASSIRGVPYNEQFF. The CDR3 bases are TGTGCCAGTAGTATACGGGGAGTTCCCTACAATGAGCAGTTCTTC.

This clone came up once. The chain carries TRBV19 and TRBJ1-6; 7 nucleotides match TRBD1. After removal of 3 bases from V and 6 bases from J, the junction contained 5 bases not matched to a gene. The length of the CDR3 is 15 residues. Germline V gene lookup returns CDR1 LNHDA and CDR2 SQIVND (reference sequence). The CDR3 here is CASSIGDSFNSPLHF. CDR3 sequence (DNA): TGTGCCAGTAGTATCGGGGACAGTTTTAATTCACCCCTCCACTTT.

Comments on this clone: Additional DNA sequences in this sample encode the identical CDR3. The chain is built from TRBV2 and TRBJ2-7; no definite D call. Trimming pared 2 bases from V and 1 base from J, leaving 3 bases between. The germline gives CDR1 SNHLY, CDR2 FYNNEI. This CDR3 is 12 amino acids long. The CDR3 sequence: CASSESSYEQYF. CDR3 DNA: TGTGCCAGCAGTGAATCGTCCTACGAGCAGTACTTC.

V and J are TRBV28 and TRBJ2-1; a weak D match, TRBD1 (6 bases). The CDR3 is 17 amino acids. The germline gives CDR1 MDHEN, CDR2 SYDVKM. Between the trimmed V and J ends, which lost 6 bases and 4 bases, there was a span of 22 bases. The CDR3 nucleotides are TGTGCCAGCAGGTCCGCCACAGGGTCCCCCCTTTACAATGAGCAGTTCTTC. Translating gives CASRSATGSPLYNEQFF.

This clone turned up a few times. J is TRBJ2-7 and V is TRBV24-1; TRBD1 matches at 10 bases. Per the germline V gene, CDR1 is KGHDR and CDR2 is SFDVKD. The CDR3 covers 15 residues. The ends lost 4 bases at V and 7 bases at J; junction bases unmatched: 9. The CDR3 nucleotides read TGTGCCACCAGTGACAACCGGGACAGGGGATTTGAGCAGTACTTC. It codes for CATSDNRDRGFEQYF.

This clone showed up just a few times. The V gene is TRBV6-5, the J gene TRBJ1-6, with 9 positions matching TRBD1. Germline CDR1 reads MNHEY; CDR2 reads SVGAGI. The CDR3 contains 14 residues. V dropped 6 bases and J dropped 9; count of bases not matched to a gene: 6. The CDR3 region is CASSKQGASSPLHF. The CDR3 DNA sequence: TGTGCCAGCAGCAAACAGGGGGCGAGTTCACCCCTCCACTTT.